A selection of T cell receptor beta chains follows, all from one sample in a study of OX40 agonist ivuxolimab in advanced cancers. Repertoires were generated with immunoSEQ multiplex PCR, while TCRdb's copy carries only in-frame clones and drops some. Among 45,000 to 65,000 clones listed, nearly 90% were seen once. The source material was CD4+ or CD8+ T cells sorted from blood, sampled in a trial of the OX40 agonist ivuxolimab. The source is an adult with an advanced solid tumor such as melanoma, head and neck, liver or kidney cancer. CDR3s include the opening cysteine and the closing phenylalanine or tryptophan. Fields, in order: clone size, D gene, J gene, V gene, CDR3 DNA, CDR3 protein. D genes are given only for firm matches. Size values are once, few and many counts, or a class for expanded clones, and some rows have none.

clone_size: .; d_call: .; j_call: TRBJ1-6; v_call: TRBV5-6; cdr3_nt: TGTGCCAGCAGCTTGGGACGCCACAGCTCCTATAATTCACCCCTCCACTTT; cdr3_aa: CASSLGRHSSYNSPLHF
clone_size: .; d_call: TRBD1; j_call: TRBJ2-7; v_call: TRBV19; cdr3_nt: TGTGCCAGTAATACCGGGACAGGGGACTACGAGCAGTACTTC; cdr3_aa: CASNTGTGDYEQYF
clone_size: once; d_call: .; j_call: TRBJ1-2; v_call: TRBV15; cdr3_nt: TGTGCCACCAGGCTTAGCAGGGCGGAACTTGGCTACACCTTC; cdr3_aa: CATRLSRAELGYTF
clone_size: .; d_call: .; j_call: TRBJ2-1; v_call: TRBV4-1; cdr3_nt: TGCGCCAGCAGCCAAGGACCAAACAATGAGCAGTTCTTC; cdr3_aa: CASSQGPNNEQFF
clone_size: .; d_call: TRBD2; j_call: TRBJ2-5; v_call: TRBV13; cdr3_nt: TGTGCCAGCAGCACCCGGACTAGCGGGAACAACCAAGAGACCCAGTACTTC; cdr3_aa: CASSTRTSGNNQETQYF
clone_size: .; d_call: TRBD2; j_call: TRBJ2-7; v_call: TRBV28; cdr3_nt: TGTGCCAGCAGTTTTGGACTAGCTCCCTACGAGCAGTACTTC; cdr3_aa: CASSFGLAPYEQYF
clone_size: .; d_call: .; j_call: TRBJ1-5; v_call: TRBV4-1; cdr3_nt: TGCGCCAGCAGCCAAATGACGGTACATCAGCCCCAGCATTTT; cdr3_aa: CASSQMTVHQPQHF
clone_size: .; d_call: .; j_call: TRBJ2-1; v_call: TRBV7-3; cdr3_nt: TGTGCCAGCAGCTTTGACGGGAGCTCCTACAATGAGCAGTTCTTC; cdr3_aa: CASSFDGSSYNEQFF
clone_size: .; d_call: TRBD1; j_call: TRBJ2-1; v_call: TRBV27; cdr3_nt: TGTGCCAGCAGTTCCCCTACAGGGGGCTACGTGAGGGATGAGCAGTTCTTC; cdr3_aa: CASSSPTGGYVRDEQFF
clone_size: .; d_call: .; j_call: TRBJ2-7; v_call: TRBV7-2; cdr3_nt: TGTGCCAGCAGCTTTGGCCTAGTTACTTCCTACGAGCAGTACTTC; cdr3_aa: CASSFGLVTSYEQYF
clone_size: .; d_call: TRBD2; j_call: TRBJ2-7; v_call: TRBV28; cdr3_nt: TGTGCCAGCAGTTTTGAGGGAGGGGCAACCTGGGAGCAGTACTTC; cdr3_aa: CASSFEGGATWEQYF
clone_size: .; d_call: .; j_call: TRBJ2-3; v_call: TRBV6-6; cdr3_nt: TGTGCCAGCAGCCTAGGGTACACAGATACGCAGTATTTT; cdr3_aa: CASSLGYTDTQYF
clone_size: .; d_call: .; j_call: TRBJ2-2; v_call: TRBV10-1; cdr3_nt: TGCGCCAGCAGTTTACTAACAAACACCGGGGAGCTGTTTTTT; cdr3_aa: CASSLLTNTGELFF
clone_size: .; d_call: TRBD1; j_call: TRBJ1-1; v_call: TRBV19; cdr3_nt: TGTGCCAGTAGTAGTGACAGGGGCGGGTTGACTGAAGCTTTCTTT; cdr3_aa: CASSSDRGGLTEAFF
clone_size: few; d_call: TRBD1; j_call: TRBJ1-2; v_call: TRBV9; cdr3_nt: TGTGCCAGCAGCGACCCGGGACAGGGAACCTATGGCTACACCTTC; cdr3_aa: CASSDPGQGTYGYTF
clone_size: .; d_call: TRBD1; j_call: TRBJ1-1; v_call: TRBV29-1; cdr3_nt: TGCAGCGTTGATGGGACAGAAGGATTAACTGAAGCTTTCTTT; cdr3_aa: CSVDGTEGLTEAFF
clone_size: medium-sized; d_call: TRBD1; j_call: TRBJ1-1; v_call: TRBV4-3; cdr3_nt: TGCGCCAGCAGCCAAACAGGGGCTGAAGCTTTCTTT; cdr3_aa: CASSQTGAEAFF
clone_size: .; d_call: .; j_call: TRBJ2-5; v_call: TRBV29-1; cdr3_nt: TGCAGCGTTTCCCAGCTAGCGAAAGAGACCCAGTACTTC; cdr3_aa: CSVSQLAKETQYF
clone_size: .; d_call: .; j_call: TRBJ1-3; v_call: TRBV4-3; cdr3_nt: TGCGCCAGCAGCCCGGCAGGGCCTGGAAACACCATATATTTT; cdr3_aa: CASSPAGPGNTIYF
clone_size: .; d_call: .; j_call: TRBJ1-1; v_call: TRBV19; cdr3_nt: TGTGCCAGTAGTATAGGTCGGAACACTGAAGCTTTCTTT; cdr3_aa: CASSIGRNTEAFF